The rows below give T cell receptor beta chains drawn from one sample of a study of follicular helper T cells after annual influenza vaccination. The table came from immunoSEQ multiplex PCR; TCRdb's copy has only in-frame clones and leaves some out. This sample carries 4,000 to 5,500 clones, 83% of them seen once, and the ten largest clones take roughly 1.1%. The sequencing used CXCR5+ CD38- circulating T follicular helper cells from blood, collected 7 days after influenza vaccination. The receptors derive from an adult who received the influenza vaccine. CDR3s leave out the opening cysteine and the closing phenylalanine or tryptophan.

cdr3_aa	v_call	j_call
ASSNNGELF	TRBV18	TRBJ2-2
ASSFGMNTEAF	TRBV7-9	TRBJ1-1
ASSQFSRAGNTIY	TRBV14	TRBJ1-3
SVETDTVYGYT	TRBV29-1	TRBJ1-2
ASRQDRGTGELF	TRBV19	TRBJ2-2
ASSFGRGYSQPQH	TRBV7-2	TRBJ1-5
ASSSMTGGKQPQH	TRBV7-2	TRBJ1-5
ASKGLGGETQY	TRBV7-2	TRBJ2-5
ASGRGDLGNTIY	TRBV6-1	TRBJ1-3
ASSLDSGSLF	TRBV7-2	TRBJ2-2
ASSKREKETYQPQH	TRBV21-1	TRBJ1-5
ASCLAGTDTQY	TRBV7-9	TRBJ2-3
ASGLGTGGYT	TRBV19	TRBJ1-2
ASSLYLPSGGHQETQY	TRBV5-4	TRBJ2-5
ASTYRGPPTDTQY	TRBV2	TRBJ2-3
ASSKTPGLASRADEQF	TRBV7-6	TRBJ2-1
ASSPPPGQGAPEAF	TRBV7-2	TRBJ1-1
ASSVLQGRGAEAF	TRBV9	TRBJ1-1
ASSRRQGVDQPQH	TRBV7-8	TRBJ1-5
ASSPGTGSNEQF	TRBV5-8	TRBJ2-1
ASTEPGPGEQF	TRBV7-9	TRBJ2-1
ASSIDHTLYGYT	TRBV19	TRBJ1-2
ASSFQGGTGELF	TRBV5-1	TRBJ2-2
ASSPGGQGSGQPQH	TRBV18	TRBJ1-5
ASSLQSSTDTQY	TRBV19	TRBJ2-3
ASSTGLTNTEAF	TRBV19	TRBJ1-1
ASSLDRARGHEQF	TRBV5-1	TRBJ2-1
ASSQRDRGLGDTQY	TRBV5-4	TRBJ2-3
ASSLDRVNGYT	TRBV7-9	TRBJ1-2
ASSPWGQGNSPLH	TRBV7-2	TRBJ1-6
ATSRGDRDGLYGYT	TRBV15	TRBJ1-2
ASSLGVSPNSPLH	TRBV27	TRBJ1-6
ASRGSGGAAGEQF	TRBV5-1	TRBJ2-1
ASSSGTGGNTIY	TRBV5-1	TRBJ1-3
ASSYQLIGGDYGYT	TRBV4-2	TRBJ1-2
ASSEQVNYGYT	TRBV2	TRBJ1-2
ASSVFGQYYEQY	TRBV18	TRBJ2-7
ASSAIHRDTEAF	TRBV19	TRBJ1-1
ASSRYRGLLAYSYNEQF	TRBV27	TRBJ2-1
ASSLTSGGAYEQY	TRBV7-2	TRBJ2-7